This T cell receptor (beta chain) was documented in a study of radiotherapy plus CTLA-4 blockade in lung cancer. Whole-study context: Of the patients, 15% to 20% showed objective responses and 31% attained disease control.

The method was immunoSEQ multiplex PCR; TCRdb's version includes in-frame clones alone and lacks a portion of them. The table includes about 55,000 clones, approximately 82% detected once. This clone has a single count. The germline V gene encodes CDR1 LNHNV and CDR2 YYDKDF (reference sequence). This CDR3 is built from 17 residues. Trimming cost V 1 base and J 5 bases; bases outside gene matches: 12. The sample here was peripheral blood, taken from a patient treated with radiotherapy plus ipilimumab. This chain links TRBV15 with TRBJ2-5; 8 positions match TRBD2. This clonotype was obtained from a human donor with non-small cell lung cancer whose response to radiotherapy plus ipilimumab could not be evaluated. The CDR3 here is CATSRGGGLVQGETQYF. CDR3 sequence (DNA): TGTGCCACCAGCAGAGGTGGGGGACTAGTGCAAGGGGAGACCCAGTACTTC.